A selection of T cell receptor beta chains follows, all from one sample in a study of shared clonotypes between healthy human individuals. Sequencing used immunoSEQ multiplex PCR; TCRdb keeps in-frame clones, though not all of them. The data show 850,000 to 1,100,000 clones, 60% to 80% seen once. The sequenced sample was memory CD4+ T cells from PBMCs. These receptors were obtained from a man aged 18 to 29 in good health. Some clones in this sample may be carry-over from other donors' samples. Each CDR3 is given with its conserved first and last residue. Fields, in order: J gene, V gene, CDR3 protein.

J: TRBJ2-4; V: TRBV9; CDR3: CASSPRSSWGDYYF
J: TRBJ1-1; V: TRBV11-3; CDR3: CASSLTGVNTEAFF
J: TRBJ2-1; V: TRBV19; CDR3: CASSIPSGSRYEQFF
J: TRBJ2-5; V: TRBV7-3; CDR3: CASSLTGQPQETQYF
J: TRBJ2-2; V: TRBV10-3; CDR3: CAIRDRGRTGELFF
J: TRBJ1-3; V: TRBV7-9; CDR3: CASSSPPGGGNTIYF
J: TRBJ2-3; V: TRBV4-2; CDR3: CASSQEFSNPTDTQYF
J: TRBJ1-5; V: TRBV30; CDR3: CAWGPGGNQPQHF
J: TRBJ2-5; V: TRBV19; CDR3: CASSGIGGKETQYF
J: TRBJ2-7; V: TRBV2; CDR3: CASRAGESYEQYF
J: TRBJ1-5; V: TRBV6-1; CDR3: CASSENSAARNQPQHF
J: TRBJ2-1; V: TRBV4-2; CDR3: CASSQLAGGSGEQFF
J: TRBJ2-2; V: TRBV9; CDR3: CASSALLATGELFF
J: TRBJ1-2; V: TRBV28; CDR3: CAVKTQETNYGYTF
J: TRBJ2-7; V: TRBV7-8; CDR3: CASSSRQGTGEQYF
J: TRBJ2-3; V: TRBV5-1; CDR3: CASSARDLSGTDTQYF
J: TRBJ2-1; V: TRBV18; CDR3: CASSPLGLAPWNEQFF
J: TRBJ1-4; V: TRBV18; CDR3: CASSHTGVPNRPHARANEKLFF
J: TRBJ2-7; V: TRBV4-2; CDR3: CASSQGGTSYEQYF
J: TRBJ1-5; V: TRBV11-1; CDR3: CASSLGPGGVQPQHF
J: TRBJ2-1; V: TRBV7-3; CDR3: CASSSPPRREQFF
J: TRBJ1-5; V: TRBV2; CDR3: CASSEAKDRAQHF
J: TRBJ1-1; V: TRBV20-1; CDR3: CSAGGTGEAFF
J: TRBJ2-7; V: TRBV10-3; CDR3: CAISAPNSYEQYF
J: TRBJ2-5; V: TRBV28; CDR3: CASSPGQGGRETQYF
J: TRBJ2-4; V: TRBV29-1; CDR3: CSAREGGNIQYF
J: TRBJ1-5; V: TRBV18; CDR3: CASSPSGGTQPQHF
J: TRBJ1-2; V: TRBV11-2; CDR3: CASSLDRNYGYTF
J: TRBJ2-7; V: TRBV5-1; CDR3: CASRAGGIAYEQYF
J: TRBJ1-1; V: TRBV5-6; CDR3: CASSPDRGGNTEAFF
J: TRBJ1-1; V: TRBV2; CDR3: CASCRGRTEAFF
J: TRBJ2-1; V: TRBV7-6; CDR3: CASSLVRDYYNEQFF
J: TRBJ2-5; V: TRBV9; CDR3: CASSLTAGVSVTQYF
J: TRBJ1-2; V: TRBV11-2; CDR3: CASSPIRRTGYGYTF
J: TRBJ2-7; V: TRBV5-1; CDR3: CASSPHPTQNYEQYF